This T cell receptor (beta chain) derives from a study of T cells in localized non-small cell lung cancer. Overall study findings and caveats: Uninvolved adjacent lung had higher T cell clonality than tumor and all other tissues. Adjacent lung exhibited a median of about 50 among the 100 most abundant tumor clones. Sequencing was limited to one tumor region, leaving the possibility of heterogeneity open.

The length of the CDR3 is 14 residues. The V end was cut by 2 bases, the J end by 3 bases, with 7 bases between. Germline V gene lookup returns CDR1 KGHSH and CDR2 LQKENI. As concerns this clone: No antigen is known for it.

TCRdb's table, derived via immunoSEQ multiplex PCR, lists solely in-frame clones and lacks some. This table has tens of thousands of clones, approximately 86% appearing once. The TCR sequence derives from a man between 40 and 70 years old with stage I squamous cell lung carcinoma. This sequence joins TRBV18 and TRBJ1-4; D is undetermined. This sample comprised peripheral blood, obtained before any cancer treatment. CDR3 amino acids: CASSPGSPNEKLFF. DNA for the CDR3: TGTGCCAGCTCACCAGGGTCTCCTAATGAAAAACTGTTTTTT.